This T cell receptor (beta chain) was sequenced in a study of T-cell reconstitution after alpha-beta-depleted transplantation in children. Study results and limitations: TCRbeta diversity was high at day 60 in some patients (a result of surviving recipient T cells and thymic progenitors). Several hundred graft clones that had expanded were reportedly the source of alpha-beta T cells about two months after transplant. After one year, T-cell counts and TCRbeta diversity mostly came from new T cells.

The TCRbeta library was prepared with unique molecular identifiers. Via MiXCR, TCRdb re-called the PCR reads, giving one row per CDR3 protein. The table has 150,000 to 200,000 distinct CDR3 sequences, about 6% seen once. This clonotype showed up many times. Antigen specificity is unknown. Looked up from germline, CDR1 is MDHEN and CDR2 is SYDVKM. The CDR3 sequence is 15 residues long. Deletions cut 3 bases from V and 2 bases from J, with 13 bases between. Sequencing used PBMCs, obtained before TCRalphabeta/CD19-depleted stem cell transplant. The chain joins TRBV28 to TRBJ2-5, with D possibly being TRBD2 (5 bases). The sequence was obtained from a girl in the first two years of life with combined immunodeficiency, due to receive a stem cell transplant. DNA of the CDR3: TGTGCCAGCAGTTTCATGGGAGATGGGCAAGAGACCCAGTACTTC. Its translation: CASSFMGDGQETQYF.